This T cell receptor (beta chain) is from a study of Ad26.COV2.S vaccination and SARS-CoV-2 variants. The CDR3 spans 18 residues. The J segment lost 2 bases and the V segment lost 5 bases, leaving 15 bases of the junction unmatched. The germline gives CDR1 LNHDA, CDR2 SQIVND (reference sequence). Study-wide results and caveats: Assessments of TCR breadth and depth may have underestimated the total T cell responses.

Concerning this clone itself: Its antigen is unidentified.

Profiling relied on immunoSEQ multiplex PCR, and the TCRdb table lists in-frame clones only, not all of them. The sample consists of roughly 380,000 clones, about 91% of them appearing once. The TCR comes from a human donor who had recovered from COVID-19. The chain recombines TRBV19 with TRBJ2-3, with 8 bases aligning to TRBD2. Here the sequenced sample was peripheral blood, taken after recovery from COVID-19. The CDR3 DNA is TGTGCCAGTAGTCCGTCAACTAATCGCGGGGGGCTCACAGATACGCAGTATTTT. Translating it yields CASSPSTNRGGLTDTQYF.